This TCR beta chain stems from a study of shared clonotypes between healthy human individuals. This clone has a handful of counts. Its specificity is not known. Data came from immunoSEQ multiplex PCR; TCRdb stores just in-frame clones and leaves some out. The sample lists more than 2 million clones; 90% to 97% were seen once. Notes on the study in general: Clonotypes shared by all four sorted-subset donors had higher generation probabilities than non-shared clonotypes. It was expected that sequencing depth would affect clonotype sharing among donors. In general, naive subsets displayed greater estimated richness than memory subsets did. It was the few donors that limited the genetic and exposure-history diversity represented.

Germline V gives CDR1 MDHEN, CDR2 SYDVKM. This CDR3 spans 15 amino acids. Trimming removed 2 bases at V and 0 bases at J, with 8 bases between. The chain recombines TRBV28 with TRBJ1-5, with D unresolved. The TCR was taken from a young man in good health. Sequenced: naive CD4+ T cells sorted from blood. Stated subset: CD45RA+ positively selected. The CDR3 loop reads CASSLHKDSNQPQHF. CDR3 DNA sequence: TGTGCCAGCAGTTTACACAAGGATAGCAATCAGCCCCAGCATTTT.